Included here is one T cell receptor beta chain sequence, with context. Here immunoSEQ multiplex PCR was the method, and the copy in TCRdb shows in-frame clones only, minus some. The table lists fewer than 500,000 clones, about 90% of them singletons. This entry belongs to a study of blood T cell repertoires in COVID-19. Seattle patients were enrolled during active infection and followed longitudinally. In germline, CDR1 is LNHDA, CDR2 SQIVND (reference sequence). J was trimmed by 9 bases and V by 3 bases; bases with no gene match: 8. The CDR3 runs 13 residues. The sequence came from a man younger than 35 with COVID-19, enrolled during active disease. The chain employs TRBV19 and TRBJ2-7; TRBD1 matches 7 bases. The sample consisted of peripheral blood. The CDR3 reads CASSIRDSTRQYF. CDR3 coding DNA: TGTGCCAGTAGTATCCGGGACAGCACTCGGCAGTACTTC.